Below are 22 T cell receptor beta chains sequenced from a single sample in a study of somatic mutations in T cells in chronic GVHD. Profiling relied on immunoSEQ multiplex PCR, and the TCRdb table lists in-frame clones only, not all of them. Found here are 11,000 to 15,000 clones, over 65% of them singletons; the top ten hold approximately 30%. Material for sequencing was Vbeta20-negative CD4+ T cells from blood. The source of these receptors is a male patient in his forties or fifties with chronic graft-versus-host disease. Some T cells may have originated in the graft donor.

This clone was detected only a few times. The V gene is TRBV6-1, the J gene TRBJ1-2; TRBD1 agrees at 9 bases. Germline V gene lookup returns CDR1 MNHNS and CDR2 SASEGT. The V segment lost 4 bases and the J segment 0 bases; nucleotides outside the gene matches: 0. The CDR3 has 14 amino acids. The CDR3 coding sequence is TGTGCCAGCAGTGGACAGGGGGCTAACTATGGCTACACCTTC. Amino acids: CASSGQGANYGYTF.

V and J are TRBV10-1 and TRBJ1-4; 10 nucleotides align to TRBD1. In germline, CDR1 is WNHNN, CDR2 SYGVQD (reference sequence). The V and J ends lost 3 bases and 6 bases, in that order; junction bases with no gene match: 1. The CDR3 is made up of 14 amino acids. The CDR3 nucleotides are TGCGCCAGCAGTGACGGACAGGGGGATGAAAAACTGTTTTTT. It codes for CASSDGQGDEKLFF.

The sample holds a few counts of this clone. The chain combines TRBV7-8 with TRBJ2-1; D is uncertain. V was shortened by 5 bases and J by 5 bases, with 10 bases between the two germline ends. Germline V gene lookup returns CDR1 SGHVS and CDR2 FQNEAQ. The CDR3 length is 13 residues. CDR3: CASSAQQHNEQFF. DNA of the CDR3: TGTGCCAGCAGCGCTCAACAGCACAATGAGCAGTTCTTC. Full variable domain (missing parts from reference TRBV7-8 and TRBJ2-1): GAGVSQSPRYKVAKRGQDVALRCDPISGHVSLFWYQQALGQGPEFLTYFQNEAQLDKSGLPSDRFFAERPEGSVSTLKIQRTQQEDSAVYLCASSAQQHNEQFFGPGTRLTVL.

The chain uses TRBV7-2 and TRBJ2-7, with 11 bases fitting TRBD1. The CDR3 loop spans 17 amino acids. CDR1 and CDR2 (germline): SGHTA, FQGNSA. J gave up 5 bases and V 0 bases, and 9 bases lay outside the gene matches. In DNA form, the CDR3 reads TGTGCCAGCAGCTTAGCTAGCCCTGGACAGGGGGCCCACGAGCAGTACTTC. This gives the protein CASSLASPGQGAHEQYF.

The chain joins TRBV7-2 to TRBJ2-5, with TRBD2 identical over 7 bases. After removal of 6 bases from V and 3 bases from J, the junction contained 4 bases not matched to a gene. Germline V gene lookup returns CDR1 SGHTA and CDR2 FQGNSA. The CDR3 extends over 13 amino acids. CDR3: CASSSLAEETQYF. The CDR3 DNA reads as TGTGCCAGCAGTTCCCTAGCGGAAGAGACCCAGTACTTC.

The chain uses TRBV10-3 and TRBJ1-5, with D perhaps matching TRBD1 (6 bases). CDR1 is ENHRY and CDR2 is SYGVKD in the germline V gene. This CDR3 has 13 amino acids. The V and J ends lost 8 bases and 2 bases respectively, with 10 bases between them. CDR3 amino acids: CAIRDTGNQPQHF. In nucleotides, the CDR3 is TGTGCCATCCGGGACACGGGCAATCAGCCCCAGCATTTT.

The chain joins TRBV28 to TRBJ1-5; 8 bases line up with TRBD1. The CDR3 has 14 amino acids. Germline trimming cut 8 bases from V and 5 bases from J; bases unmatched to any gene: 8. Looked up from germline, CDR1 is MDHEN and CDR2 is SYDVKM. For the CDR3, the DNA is TGTGCCAGCGTATTCGGACAGGGTTATCAGCCCCAGCATTTT. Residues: CASVFGQGYQPQHF.

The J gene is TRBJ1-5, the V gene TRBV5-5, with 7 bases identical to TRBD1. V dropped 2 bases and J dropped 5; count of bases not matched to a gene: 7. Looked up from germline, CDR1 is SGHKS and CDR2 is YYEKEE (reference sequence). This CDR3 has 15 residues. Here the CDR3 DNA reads TGTGCCAGCAGCTTAATGCAGGGGGGTTATCAGCCCCAGCATTTT. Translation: CASSLMQGGYQPQHF.

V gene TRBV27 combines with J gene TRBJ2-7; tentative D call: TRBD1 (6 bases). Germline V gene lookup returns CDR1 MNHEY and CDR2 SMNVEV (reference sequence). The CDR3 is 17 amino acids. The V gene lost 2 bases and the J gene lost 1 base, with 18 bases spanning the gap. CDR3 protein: CASSLRGIERGSYEQYF. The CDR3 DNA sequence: TGTGCCAGCAGTTTAAGGGGGATAGAGCGAGGTTCCTACGAGCAGTACTTC.

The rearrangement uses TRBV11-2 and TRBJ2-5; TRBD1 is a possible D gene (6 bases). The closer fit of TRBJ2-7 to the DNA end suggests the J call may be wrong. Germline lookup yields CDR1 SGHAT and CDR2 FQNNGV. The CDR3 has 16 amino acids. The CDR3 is CASSLGGTLFSYEQYF. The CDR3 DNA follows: TGTGCCAGCAGCTTAGGGGGGACACTTTTCTCCTACGAGCAGTACTTC.

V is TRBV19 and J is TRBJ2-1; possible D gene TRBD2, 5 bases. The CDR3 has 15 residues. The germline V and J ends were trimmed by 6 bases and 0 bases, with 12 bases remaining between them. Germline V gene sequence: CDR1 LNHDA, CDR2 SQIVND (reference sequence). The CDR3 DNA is TGTGCCAGTAGCCAGGACTCGAGCTCCTACAATGAGCAGTTCTTC. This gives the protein CASSQDSSSYNEQFF.

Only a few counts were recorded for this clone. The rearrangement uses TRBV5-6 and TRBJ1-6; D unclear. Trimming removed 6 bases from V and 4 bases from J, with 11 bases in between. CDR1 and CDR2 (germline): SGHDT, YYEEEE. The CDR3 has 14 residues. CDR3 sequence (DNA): TGTGCCAGCACAGAGGGCAGTTATAATTCACCCCTCCACTTT. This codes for CASTEGSYNSPLHF.

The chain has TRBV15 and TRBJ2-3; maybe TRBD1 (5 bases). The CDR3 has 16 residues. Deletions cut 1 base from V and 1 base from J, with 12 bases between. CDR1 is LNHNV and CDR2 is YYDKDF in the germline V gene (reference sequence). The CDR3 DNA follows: TGTGCCACCAGCAGAGGGACATCCCGAGGCACAGATACGCAGTATTTT. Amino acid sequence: CATSRGTSRGTDTQYF.

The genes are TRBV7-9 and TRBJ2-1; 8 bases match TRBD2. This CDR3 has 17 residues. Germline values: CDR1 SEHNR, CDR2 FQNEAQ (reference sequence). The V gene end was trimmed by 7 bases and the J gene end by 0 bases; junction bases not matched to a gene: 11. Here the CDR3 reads CASTKGIAGSSYNEQFF. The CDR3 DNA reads TGTGCCAGCACCAAGGGGATAGCGGGGAGCTCCTACAATGAGCAGTTCTTC.

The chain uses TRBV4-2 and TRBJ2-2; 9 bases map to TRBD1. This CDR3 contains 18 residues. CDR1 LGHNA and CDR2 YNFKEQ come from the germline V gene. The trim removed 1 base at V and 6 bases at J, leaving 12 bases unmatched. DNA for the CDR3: TGTGCCAGCAGCCAAGGGCTGTCGGACAGGGGTGATTCCGGGGAGCTGTTTTTT. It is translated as CASSQGLSDRGDSGELFF.

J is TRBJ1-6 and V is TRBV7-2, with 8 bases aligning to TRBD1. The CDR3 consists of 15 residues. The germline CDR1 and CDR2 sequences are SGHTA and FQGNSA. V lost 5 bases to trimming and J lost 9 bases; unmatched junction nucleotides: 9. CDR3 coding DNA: TGTGCCAGCAGCGGAGGGGGGACAGGCGGTTCACCCCTCCACTTT. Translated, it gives CASSGGGTGGSPLHF.

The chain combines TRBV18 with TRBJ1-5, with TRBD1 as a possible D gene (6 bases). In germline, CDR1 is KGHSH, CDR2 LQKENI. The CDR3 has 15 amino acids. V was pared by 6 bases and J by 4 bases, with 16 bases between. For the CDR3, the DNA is TGTGCCAGCTCCCAGGAAACAGGGAGTAATCAGCCCCAGCATTTT. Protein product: CASSQETGSNQPQHF.

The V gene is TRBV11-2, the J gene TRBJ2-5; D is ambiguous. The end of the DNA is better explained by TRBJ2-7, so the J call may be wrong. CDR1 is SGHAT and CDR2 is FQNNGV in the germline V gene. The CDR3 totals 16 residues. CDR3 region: CASSLGPGPQGNEQYF. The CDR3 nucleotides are TGTGCCAGCAGCTTAGGGCCAGGTCCCCAAGGCAACGAGCAGTACTTC.

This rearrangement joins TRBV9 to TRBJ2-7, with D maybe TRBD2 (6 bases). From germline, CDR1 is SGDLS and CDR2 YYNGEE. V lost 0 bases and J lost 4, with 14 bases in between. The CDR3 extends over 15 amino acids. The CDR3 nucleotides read TGTGCCAGCAGCGTAGGTTGGGTGGAGGGTTACGAGCAGTACTTC. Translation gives CASSVGWVEGYEQYF.

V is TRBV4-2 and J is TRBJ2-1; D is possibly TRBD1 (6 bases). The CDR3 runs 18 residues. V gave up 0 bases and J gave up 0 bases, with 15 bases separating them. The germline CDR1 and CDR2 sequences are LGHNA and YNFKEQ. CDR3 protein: CASSQDFGGGSSYNEQFF. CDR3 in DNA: TGTGCCAGCAGCCAAGATTTCGGTGGGGGCAGCTCCTACAATGAGCAGTTCTTC.

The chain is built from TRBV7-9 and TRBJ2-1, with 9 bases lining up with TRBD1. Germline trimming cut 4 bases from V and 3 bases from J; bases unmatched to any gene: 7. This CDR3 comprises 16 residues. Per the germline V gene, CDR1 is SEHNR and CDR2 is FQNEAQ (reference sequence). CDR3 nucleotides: TGTGCCAGCAGCTCTTTACAGGGGGCGGACTACAATGAGCAGTTCTTC. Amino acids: CASSSLQGADYNEQFF.

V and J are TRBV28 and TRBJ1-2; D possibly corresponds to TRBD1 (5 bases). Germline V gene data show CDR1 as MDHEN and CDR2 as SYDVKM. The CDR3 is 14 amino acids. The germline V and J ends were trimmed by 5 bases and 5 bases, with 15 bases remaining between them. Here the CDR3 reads CASSAGGVWYGYTF. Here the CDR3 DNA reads TGTGCCAGCAGTGCCGGGGGGGTTTGGTATGGCTACACCTTC.